The clone carrying this T cell receptor (beta chain) was recorded once. Antigen unknown. The source of the sample is a study of post-analysis software for immune sequencing data. Libraries were made from TCR beta cDNA, and they carried unique molecular identifiers. TCRdb reanalysed the PCR reads using MiXCR and keeps one entry per CDR3 protein. The sample carries about 540,000 distinct CDR3 sequences, 34% recorded once. J gave up 4 bases and V 4 bases, and 7 bases lay outside the gene matches. The CDR3 spans 15 residues. Germline CDR1 is SGHRS and CDR2 is YFSETQ. Study conclusions and caveats: When patients were compared with controls, about five TRBV segments were more frequent, TRBV5-6, TRBV5-1 and TRBV20-1 among them.

The sequence derives from a girl aged 2 to 17 with multiple sclerosis. The sample consisted of blood. V usage is TRBV5-1 and J usage is TRBJ1-2, with 10 nucleotides matching TRBD1. Here the CDR3 DNA reads TGCGCCAGCAGCCGCACAAGGACAGGGGGCTATGGCTACACCTTC. This encodes CASSRTRTGGYGYTF.